This TCR beta chain was sequenced for a study of blood T cell repertoires in COVID-19. The wider study: Samples taken during acute and convalescent COVID-19 were collected in the United States, Italy and Spain. The analysed material was cDNA or gDNA that came from T cells, B-cell-depleted T cells, or PBMCs.

CDR1 and CDR2 from the germline V gene are LNHDA and SQIVND (reference sequence). J was trimmed by 1 base and V by 7 bases; bases with no gene match: 10. There are 18 residues in the CDR3. Study processing details: The authors estimated nucleated cell counts from reference gene primer amplification. Using immunoSEQ multiplex PCR, the repertoire was profiled, and TCRdb retains in-frame clones only, with some absent. From that table come the V and J calls and clone size; the DNA was used to work out D and trimming. This sample has 55,000 to 80,000 clones, with around 80% found just once. Sequencing was performed on peripheral blood. The rearrangement links TRBV19 to TRBJ1-4, with 12 nucleotides matching TRBD1. This clonotype was sampled from a man between 60 and 70 years old with acute or convalescent COVID-19. CDR3 in DNA: TGTGCCAGTAACCAACCGGGACAGGGGGCAGGAACTAATGAAAAACTGTTTTTT. Translating it yields CASNQPGQGAGTNEKLFF.